This T cell receptor (beta chain) was captured in a study of early T cells in non-severe SARS-CoV-2 infection. One entry per CDR3 protein, called by TCRdb with MiXCR from the 5' RACE reads. The sample includes fewer than 80,000 distinct CDR3 sequences, roughly 9% of them seen just once. This receptor was taken from an adult who was a healthcare worker with PCR-confirmed SARS-CoV-2 infection or an uninfected control (not recorded which). Sequenced here: whole blood, sampled at baseline.

The CDR3, as DNA: TGTGCCAGCAGGAACCTCGCCAAAAACATTCAGTACTTC. Its translation: CASRNLAKNIQYF. The V gene is TRBV6-5, the J gene TRBJ2-4; D is uncertain. CDR3 length: 13 amino acids. V was clipped by 6 bases and J by 1 base, with 7 bases between them. The V gene's germline CDR1 is MNHEY and CDR2 SVGAGI.